This entry features one TCR beta chain sequence. Trimming took off 8 bases at V and 9 bases at J, with 19 bases between the two ends. The germline CDR1 and CDR2 sequences are LNHNV and YYDKDF (reference sequence). This CDR3 is 13 amino acids long. In TCRdb, the 5' RACE reads were re-called with MiXCR into one record per CDR3 protein. The sample carries approximately 240,000 distinct CDR3 sequences, roughly an eighth recorded once. The entry originates in a study of identical twins. There were only healthy Caucasians among the donors. This TCR derives from a woman aged 18-30 years in good health. The chain has TRBV15 and TRBJ2-5; D is possibly TRBD2 (6 bases). The sequencing sample was made of memory (CD45RO+) T cells sorted from blood. The CDR3 region is CATGHRKGEAQYF. Written as DNA, the CDR3 is TGTGCCACCGGACACAGGAAAGGGGAGGCCCAGTACTTC.